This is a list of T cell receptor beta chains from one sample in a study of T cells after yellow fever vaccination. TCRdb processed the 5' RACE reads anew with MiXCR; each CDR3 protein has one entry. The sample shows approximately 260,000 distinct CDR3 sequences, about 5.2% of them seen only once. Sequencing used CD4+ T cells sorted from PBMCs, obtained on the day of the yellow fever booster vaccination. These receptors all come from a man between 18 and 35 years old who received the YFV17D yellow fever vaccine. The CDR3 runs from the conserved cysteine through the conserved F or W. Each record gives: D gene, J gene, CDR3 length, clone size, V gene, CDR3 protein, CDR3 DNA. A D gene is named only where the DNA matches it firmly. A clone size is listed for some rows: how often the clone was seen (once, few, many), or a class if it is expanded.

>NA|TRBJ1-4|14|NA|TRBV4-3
CASSQEAGKGKLFF
TGCGCCAGCAGCCAAGAAGCTGGCAAGGGAAAACTGTTTTTT
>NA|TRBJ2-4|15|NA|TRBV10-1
CASSESGTGKNIQYF
TGCGCCAGCAGTGAGTCCGGAACGGGCAAAAACATTCAGTACTTC
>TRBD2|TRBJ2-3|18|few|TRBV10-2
CASSRGGGPHPSTDTQYF
TGCGCCAGCTCTAGAGGCGGGGGGCCCCATCCTAGCACAGATACGCAGTATTTT
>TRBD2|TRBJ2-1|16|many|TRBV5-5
CASSFDPGLDLGEQFF
TGTGCCAGCAGCTTTGATCCGGGACTAGACCTGGGTGAGCAGTTCTTC
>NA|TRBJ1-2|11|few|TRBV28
CASSFPGSYTF
TGTGCCAGCAGTTTCCCAGGGAGCTACACCTTC
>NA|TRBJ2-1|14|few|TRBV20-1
CSALKPDRYNEQFF
TGCAGTGCCCTTAAACCGGACCGGTACAATGAGCAGTTCTTC
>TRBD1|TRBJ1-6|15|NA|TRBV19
CASGSGDRPLPPLHF
TGTGCCAGTGGGTCGGGGGACAGGCCCCTACCACCCCTCCACTTT
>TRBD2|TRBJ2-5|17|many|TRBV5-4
CASSSPSGGTLQETQYF
TGTGCCAGCAGCTCCCCTAGCGGGGGGACTCTACAAGAGACCCAGTACTTC
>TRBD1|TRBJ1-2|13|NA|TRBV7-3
CASSSGGAGGYTF
TGTGCCAGCAGCTCAGGGGGGGCCGGTGGCTACACCTTC
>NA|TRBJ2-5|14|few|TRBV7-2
CASSLRQGMETQYF
TGTGCCAGCAGCTTGCGGCAGGGGATGGAGACCCAGTACTTC
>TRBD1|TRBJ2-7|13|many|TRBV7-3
CASSFTGDYEQYF
TGTGCCAGCAGCTTCACAGGGGATTACGAGCAGTACTTC
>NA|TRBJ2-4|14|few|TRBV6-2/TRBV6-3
CASTDVSKLGIQYF
TGTGCCAGCACCGACGTCTCTAAGCTTGGCATTCAGTACTTC
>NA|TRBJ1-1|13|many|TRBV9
CASSVSTDTEAFF
TGTGCCAGCAGCGTAAGTACGGACACTGAAGCTTTCTTT
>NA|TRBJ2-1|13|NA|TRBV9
CASSVVSSHEQFF
TGTGCCAGCAGCGTAGTCTCTAGCCATGAGCAGTTCTTC
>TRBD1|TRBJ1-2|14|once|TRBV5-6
CASRGTGYNYGYTF
TGTGCCAGCAGAGGGACAGGTTATAACTATGGCTACACCTTC
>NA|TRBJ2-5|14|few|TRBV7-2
CASSLSAGAETQYF
TGTGCCAGCAGCTTATCGGCAGGGGCAGAGACCCAGTACTTC
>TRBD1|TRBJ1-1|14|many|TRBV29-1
CSVDRASLNTEAFF
TGCAGCGTCGACAGGGCCTCTTTGAACACTGAAGCTTTCTTT
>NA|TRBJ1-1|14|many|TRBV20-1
CSARGQTLNTEAFF
TGCAGTGCTAGAGGCCAGACTCTGAACACTGAAGCTTTCTTT
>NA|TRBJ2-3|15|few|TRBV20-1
CSARLRGPSTDTQYF
TGCAGTGCTAGGTTGCGGGGGCCTAGCACAGATACGCAGTATTTT